This TCR beta chain was found in a study of CD8+CD57+ T cells in acquired aplastic anemia. Study-wide background: On average, healthy donors gave around 9.9 million reads for CD4+ cells.

Genomic DNA provided the template from which TCR beta VDJ and CDR3 profiles were obtained. Each CDR3 protein is one row after TCRdb ran MiXCR on the reads. The sample shows about 210,000 distinct CDR3 sequences, 61% of them seen only once. Many counts were recorded for this clonotype. In germline, CDR1 is MNHEY, CDR2 SVGEGT. This CDR3 contains 15 residues. V gave up 4 bases and J gave up 4 bases, with 17 bases separating them. The sample was sorted CD4+, CD8+, or CD8+CD57+ T cells (not recorded which) from PBMCs. This clonotype was sampled from a human donor in good health. This rearrangement joins TRBV6-2 or TRBV6-3 to TRBJ2-7; TRBD1 might be the D (6 bases). CDR3 residues: CASSSPIGQLYEQYF. As DNA, the CDR3 is TGTGCCAGCAGTTCCCCCATAGGACAGCTTTACGAGCAGTACTTC.